Following are 25 T cell receptor beta chains from one sample sequenced in a study of T-cell reconstitution after alpha-beta-depleted transplantation in children. During its preparation, the TCRbeta library received unique molecular identifiers. TCRdb re-derived calls from the PCR reads in MiXCR, one entry per CDR3 protein. The sample consists of over 200,000 distinct CDR3 sequences, approximately 11% of them appearing once. The source was PBMCs, collected before TCRalphabeta/CD19-depleted stem cell transplant. These receptors were collected from a child less than two years old with acute myeloid leukemia, due to receive a stem cell transplant.

This clonotype was seen more than once but under ten times. A much larger clone is a single base away; this may be a read error. The V call is TRBV12-3 or TRBV12-4, the J call TRBJ2-7, with 15 bases fitting TRBD2. This CDR3 spans 18 amino acids. This CDR3 is CTSSSLPGTSGGSYEQYF. The CDR3 DNA is TGTACCAGCAGTTCACTCCCCGGGACTAGCGGGGGGAGTTACGAGCAGTACTTC.

This clonotype appeared many times. The V gene is TRBV27, the J gene TRBJ1-1, with D perhaps TRBD1 (6 bases). The V gene lost 6 bases and the J gene lost 5 bases, with 19 bases spanning the gap. Germline V gene sequence: CDR1 MNHEY, CDR2 SMNVEV (reference sequence). The CDR3 loop spans 15 amino acids. This CDR3 reads CASRPLQGSWTEAFF. In DNA form, the CDR3 reads TGTGCCAGCAGGCCTTTACAGGGATCGTGGACTGAAGCTTTCTTT.

This clonotype has ten or more counts. The chain has TRBV2 and TRBJ2-7; a possible D gene is TRBD2 (6 bases). Per the germline V gene, CDR1 is SNHLY and CDR2 is FYNNEI. Deletions cut 6 bases from V and 5 bases from J, with 11 bases between. The CDR3 is made up of 12 amino acids. The CDR3: CASRTTGDEQYF. The CDR3, as DNA: TGTGCCAGCAGAACCACGGGGGACGAGCAGTACTTC.

Worth noting for this clonotype: One end of the junction does not line up with germline, which may come from a read error. The genes are TRBV7-9 and TRBJ2-1, with 13 bases fitting TRBD2. This CDR3 region has 17 residues. Germline assignment: CDR1 SEHNR and CDR2 FQNEAQ (reference sequence). CDR3 coding DNA: TGTGCCAACAGCCTAGACGGACTAGCGGGGGCCTACAATGAGCAGTTCTTC. It translates to CANSLDGLAGAYNEQFF. The variable domain in full, with the rest retrieved from reference TRBV7-9 and TRBJ2-1, is DTGVSQNPRHKITKRGQNVTFRCDPISEHNRLYWYRQTLGQGPEFLTYFQNEAQLEKSRLLSDRFSAERPKGSFSTLEIQRTEQGDSAMYLCANSLDGLAGAYNEQFFGPGTRLTVL.

The chain joins TRBV20-1 to TRBJ2-3; D is unresolved. From germline, CDR1 is DFQATT and CDR2 SNEGSKA (reference sequence). CDR3 length: 15 amino acids. Trimming took 3 bases from V and 3 from J, leaving 16 bases between them. CDR3 sequence (DNA): TGCAGTGCTAGGTTGGCCCCCCATGGTACAGATACGCAGTATTTT. Translated, it gives CSARLAPHGTDTQYF.

About this clonotype itself: Just one base apart from a much larger clone, this may be a read error. This chain links TRBV20-1 with TRBJ2-5; 9 nucleotides align to TRBD2. Germline V lookup: CDR1 DFQATT, CDR2 SNEGSKA (reference sequence). The CDR3 is made up of 14 amino acids. The CDR3 DNA reads TGCAGTACTAGAAGGACTAGCGCCCAAGAGACCCAGTACTTC. This encodes CSTRRTSAQETQYF.

As for this clonotype: A much larger clone differs from this one at a single base, so this may be a read error. This chain connects TRBV20-1 to TRBJ2-3; 8 nucleotides match TRBD2. Germline lookup yields CDR1 DFQATT and CDR2 SNEGSKA (reference sequence). The CDR3 loop spans 16 amino acids. The CDR3 reads CSVGPGGAKSTDTQFF. CDR3 in DNA: TGCAGTGTGGGGCCGGGGGGGGCTAAAAGCACAGATACGCAGTTTTTT.

This clonotype appeared many times. The chain uses TRBV5-5 and TRBJ2-1; D uncertain. The V gene's germline CDR1 is SGHKS and CDR2 YYEKEE (reference sequence). The V gene lost 1 base and the J gene lost 9 bases, with 14 bases spanning the gap. The CDR3 totals 14 residues. The CDR3 spells CASSLLLGLPEQFF. The CDR3 DNA sequence: TGTGCCAGCAGCTTGTTGCTAGGCCTACCTGAGCAGTTCTTC.

This clonotype was observed at least ten times. The chain links TRBV28 to TRBJ2-7; D gene unclear. The V gene's germline CDR1 is MDHEN and CDR2 SYDVKM. The CDR3 totals 13 residues. The V end lost 1 base, the J end lost 7 bases, and 11 bases lay between the germline ends. Written as DNA, the CDR3 is TGTGCCAGCAGTTTATCGGGCCCGGTGGAGCAGTACTTC. Amino acids: CASSLSGPVEQYF.

This clonotype was observed many times. The V call is TRBV5-1, the J call TRBJ1-6; 7 nucleotides align to TRBD1. There are 17 residues in the CDR3. V trimming: 3 bases; J trimming: 3 bases; junction bases outside the gene matches: 9. Germline V gene sequence: CDR1 SGHRS, CDR2 YFSETQ. The CDR3 nucleotides read TGCGCCAGCAGCTCGACCGGGACAGAAGACTATAATTCACCCCTCCACTTT. Its protein is CASSSTGTEDYNSPLHF.

This clonotype was seen at least ten times. At one end, the junction sequence differs from germline, possibly due to a read error. The genes are TRBV12-3 or TRBV12-4 and TRBJ2-1; D is unresolved. This CDR3 contains 15 residues. The DNA for the CDR3 is TGTGCCAGCAGTGGGCCTAACAAGGCGTACAGTGAGCAGTTCTTC. This translates into CASSGPNKAYSEQFF.

This clonotype was seen repeatedly, ten times or more. The CDR3: CASSLWGNNQPQHF. The CDR3 DNA reads as TGTGCCAGCAGTTTATGGGGCAATAATCAGCCCCAGCATTTT. V is TRBV28 and J is TRBJ1-5, with D uncertain. Trimming shortened V by 0 bases and J by 4 bases, and 7 bases separated the two germline ends. CDR3 length: 14 amino acids. The germline gives CDR1 MDHEN, CDR2 SYDVKM.

This clonotype was found many times. The chain employs TRBV6-5 and TRBJ1-5; D is perhaps TRBD1 (5 bases). CDR1 is MNHEY and CDR2 is SVGAGI in the germline V gene. Trimming took 2 bases from V and 9 from J, leaving 11 bases between them. This CDR3 is 13 amino acids long. This chain's CDR3 is CASSYRDGGPQHF. The CDR3 bases are TGTGCCAGCAGTTACCGTGATGGGGGGCCCCAGCATTTT.

This clonotype has a count of ten or more. This chain links TRBV5-1 with TRBJ1-1; 10 nucleotides align to TRBD1. The CDR3 has 15 residues. Germline CDR1 SGHRS, CDR2 YFSETQ. V trimming: 1 base; J trimming: 7 bases; junction bases outside the gene matches: 7. The CDR3 spells CASSLMLGQGIEAFF. The CDR3 nucleotides read TGCGCCAGCAGCTTGATGCTGGGACAGGGGATTGAAGCTTTCTTT.

This clonotype was observed at least ten times. This chain links TRBV11-2 with TRBJ2-2; D gene unclear. V was trimmed by 4 bases and J by 2 bases, leaving 11 bases between them. The V gene's germline CDR1 is SGHAT and CDR2 FQNNGV. The CDR3 is 15 amino acids. The CDR3 sequence is CASSSLLFNTGELFF. CDR3 nucleotide sequence: TGTGCCAGCAGCTCCCTCCTTTTTAACACCGGGGAGCTGTTTTTT.

This clonotype showed up just a few times. The rearrangement uses TRBV20-1 and TRBJ1-5, with D possibly being TRBD1 (5 bases). Germline CDR1 reads DFQATT; CDR2 reads SNEGSKA (reference sequence). The CDR3 consists of 12 residues. V lost 7 bases to trimming and J lost 5 bases, with 12 bases between them. The chain's CDR3 is CSVRGGDQPQHF. CDR3 nucleotide sequence: TGCAGTGTGAGGGGAGGCGATCAGCCCCAGCATTTT.

The J gene is TRBJ2-1, the V gene TRBV27; D unclear. V lost 6 bases, J lost 8 bases, and 11 bases lay in between. The CDR3 has 12 residues. Germline assignment: CDR1 MNHEY and CDR2 SMNVEV (reference sequence). This CDR3 reads CASRRAGDEQFF. CDR3 sequence (DNA): TGTGCCAGCAGGCGCGCTGGAGATGAGCAGTTCTTC.

This chain connects TRBV11-3 to TRBJ2-1, with TRBD2 matching 9 bases. The CDR3 spans 17 residues. CDR1 and CDR2 (germline): SGHNT, YENEEA. Unmatched junction bases numbered 11, after V lost 4 bases and J lost 4 bases. The chain's CDR3 is CASSWIGSGRSYNEQFF. Written as DNA, the CDR3 is TGTGCCAGCAGCTGGATTGGAAGCGGGAGGTCTTACAATGAGCAGTTCTTC.

This clonotype was observed many times. The V call is TRBV20-1, the J call TRBJ2-7; D not certain. Trimming shortened V by 2 bases and J by 4 bases, and 3 bases separated the two germline ends. The CDR3 loop spans 10 amino acids. Per the germline V gene, CDR1 is DFQATT and CDR2 is SNEGSKA (reference sequence). CDR3 coding DNA: TGCAGTGCTAGACAGTACGAGCAGTACTTC. Its protein product is CSARQYEQYF.

This clonotype was found many times. The CDR3 bases are TGTGCCAGCAGCAAGAGACAGGCCACCCAAGAGACCCAGTACTTC. This gives the protein CASSKRQATQETQYF. V usage is TRBV7-7 and J usage is TRBJ2-5, with D maybe TRBD1 (6 bases). The CDR3 is 15 residues long. Germline loops: CDR1 SSHAT, CDR2 FNYEAQ (reference sequence). The ends were cut back, 5 bases at V and 1 base at J, with 14 bases in the middle.

Ten or more counts support this clonotype. This chain links TRBV5-1 with TRBJ2-2, with 15 bases identical to TRBD2. The CDR3 totals 16 residues. Germline CDR1 reads SGHRS; CDR2 reads YFSETQ. The junction had 5 bases not matched to a gene; V was cut back by 7 bases and J by 4 bases. The CDR3 DNA reads TGCGCCAGCGGACTAGCGGGGGGGCCGCGCACCGGGGAGCTGTTTTTT. Translating it yields CASGLAGGPRTGELFF.

This clonotype came up many times. This chain uses TRBV27 with TRBJ2-7; D is unresolved. The V end lost 3 bases, the J end lost 5 bases, and 2 bases lay between the germline ends. This CDR3 is built from 10 residues. The germline V gene encodes CDR1 MNHEY and CDR2 SMNVEV (reference sequence). The CDR3 reads CASSFDEQYF. As DNA, the CDR3 is TGTGCCAGCAGTTTTGACGAGCAGTACTTC.

Points on this clonotype: One junction end disagrees with the germline gene, perhaps due to a read error. This chain uses TRBV3-1 with TRBJ1-2; D is undetermined. This CDR3 region has 11 residues. Germline loops: CDR1 LGHDT, CDR2 YNNKEL (reference sequence). Here the CDR3 reads CDSSQDYGYTF. The CDR3 region has the DNA TGTGACAGCAGCCAAGATTATGGCTACACCTTC.

This clonotype was detected many times. This CDR3 reads CASSLRDGPIYEQYF. The DNA for the CDR3 is TGTGCCAGCAGCTTAAGGGACGGACCTATCTACGAGCAGTACTTC. V and J are TRBV7-7 and TRBJ2-7; perhaps D is TRBD1 or TRBD2 (5 bases each). Germline V gene sequence: CDR1 SSHAT, CDR2 FNYEAQ (reference sequence). CDR3 length equals 15 residues. V lost 2 bases and J lost 3, with 14 bases in between.

This clonotype was observed at least ten times. The chain carries TRBV12-3 or TRBV12-4 and TRBJ2-1; 7 nucleotides agree with TRBD2. The V gene end was trimmed by 4 bases and the J gene end by 4 bases; junction bases not matched to a gene: 4. This CDR3 has 14 amino acids. CDR3 residues: CASSSWGGYNEQFF. CDR3 in DNA: TGTGCCAGCAGTTCGTGGGGGGGGTACAATGAGCAGTTCTTC.